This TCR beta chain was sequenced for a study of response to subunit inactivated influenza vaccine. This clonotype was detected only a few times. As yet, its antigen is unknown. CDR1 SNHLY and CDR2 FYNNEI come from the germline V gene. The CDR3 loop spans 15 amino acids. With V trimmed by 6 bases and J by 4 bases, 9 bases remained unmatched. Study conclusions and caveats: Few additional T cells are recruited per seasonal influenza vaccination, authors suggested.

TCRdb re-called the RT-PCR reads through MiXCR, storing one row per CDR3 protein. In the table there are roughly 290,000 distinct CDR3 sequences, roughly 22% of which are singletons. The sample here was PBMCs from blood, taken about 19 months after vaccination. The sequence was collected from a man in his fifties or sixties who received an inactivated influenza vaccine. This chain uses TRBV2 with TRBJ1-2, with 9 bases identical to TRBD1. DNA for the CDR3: TGTGCCAGCAGACCCGGGACAGGGAACTTCTATGGCTACACCTTC. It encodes CASRPGTGNFYGYTF.